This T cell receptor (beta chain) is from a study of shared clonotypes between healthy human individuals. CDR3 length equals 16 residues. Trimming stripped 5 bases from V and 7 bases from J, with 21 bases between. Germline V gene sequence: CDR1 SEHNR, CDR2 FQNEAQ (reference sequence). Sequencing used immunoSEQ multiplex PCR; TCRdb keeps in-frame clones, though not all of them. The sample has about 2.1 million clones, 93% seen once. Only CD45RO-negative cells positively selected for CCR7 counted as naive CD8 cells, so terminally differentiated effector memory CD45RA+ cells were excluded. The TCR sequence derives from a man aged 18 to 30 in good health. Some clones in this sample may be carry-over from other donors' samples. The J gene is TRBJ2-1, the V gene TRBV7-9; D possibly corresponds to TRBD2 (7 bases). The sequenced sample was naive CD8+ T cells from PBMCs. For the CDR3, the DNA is TGTGCCAGCAGCCCCTGGGCGGGAGTCCAGGGGAATGAGCAGTTCTTC. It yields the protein CASSPWAGVQGNEQFF.